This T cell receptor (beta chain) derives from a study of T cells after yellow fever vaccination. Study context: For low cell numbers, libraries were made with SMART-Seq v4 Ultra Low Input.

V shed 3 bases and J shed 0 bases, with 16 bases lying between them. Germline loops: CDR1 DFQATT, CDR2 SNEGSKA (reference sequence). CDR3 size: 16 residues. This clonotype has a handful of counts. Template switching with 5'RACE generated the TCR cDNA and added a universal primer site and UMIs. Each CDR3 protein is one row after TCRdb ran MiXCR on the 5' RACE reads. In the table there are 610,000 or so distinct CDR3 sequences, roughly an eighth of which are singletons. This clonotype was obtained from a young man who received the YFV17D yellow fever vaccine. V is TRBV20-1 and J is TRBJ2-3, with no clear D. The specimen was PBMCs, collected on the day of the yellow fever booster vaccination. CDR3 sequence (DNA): TGCAGTGCTAGCCCCTTTCTAGTAGGGAGCACAGATACGCAGTATTTT. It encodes CSASPFLVGSTDTQYF.